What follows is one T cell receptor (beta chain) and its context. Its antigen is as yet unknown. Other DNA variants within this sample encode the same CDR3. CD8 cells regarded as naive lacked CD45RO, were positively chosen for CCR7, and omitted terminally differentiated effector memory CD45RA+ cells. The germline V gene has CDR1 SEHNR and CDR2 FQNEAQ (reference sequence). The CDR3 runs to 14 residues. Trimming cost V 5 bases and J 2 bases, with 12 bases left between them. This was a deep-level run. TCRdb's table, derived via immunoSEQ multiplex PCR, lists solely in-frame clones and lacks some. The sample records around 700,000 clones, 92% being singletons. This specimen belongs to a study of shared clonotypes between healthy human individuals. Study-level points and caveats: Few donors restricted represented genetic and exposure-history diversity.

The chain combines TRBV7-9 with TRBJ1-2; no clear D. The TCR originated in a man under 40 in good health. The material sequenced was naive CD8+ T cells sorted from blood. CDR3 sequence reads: CASSPGGGNYGYTF. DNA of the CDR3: TGTGCCAGCAGCCCCGGAGGAGGAAACTATGGCTACACCTTC.